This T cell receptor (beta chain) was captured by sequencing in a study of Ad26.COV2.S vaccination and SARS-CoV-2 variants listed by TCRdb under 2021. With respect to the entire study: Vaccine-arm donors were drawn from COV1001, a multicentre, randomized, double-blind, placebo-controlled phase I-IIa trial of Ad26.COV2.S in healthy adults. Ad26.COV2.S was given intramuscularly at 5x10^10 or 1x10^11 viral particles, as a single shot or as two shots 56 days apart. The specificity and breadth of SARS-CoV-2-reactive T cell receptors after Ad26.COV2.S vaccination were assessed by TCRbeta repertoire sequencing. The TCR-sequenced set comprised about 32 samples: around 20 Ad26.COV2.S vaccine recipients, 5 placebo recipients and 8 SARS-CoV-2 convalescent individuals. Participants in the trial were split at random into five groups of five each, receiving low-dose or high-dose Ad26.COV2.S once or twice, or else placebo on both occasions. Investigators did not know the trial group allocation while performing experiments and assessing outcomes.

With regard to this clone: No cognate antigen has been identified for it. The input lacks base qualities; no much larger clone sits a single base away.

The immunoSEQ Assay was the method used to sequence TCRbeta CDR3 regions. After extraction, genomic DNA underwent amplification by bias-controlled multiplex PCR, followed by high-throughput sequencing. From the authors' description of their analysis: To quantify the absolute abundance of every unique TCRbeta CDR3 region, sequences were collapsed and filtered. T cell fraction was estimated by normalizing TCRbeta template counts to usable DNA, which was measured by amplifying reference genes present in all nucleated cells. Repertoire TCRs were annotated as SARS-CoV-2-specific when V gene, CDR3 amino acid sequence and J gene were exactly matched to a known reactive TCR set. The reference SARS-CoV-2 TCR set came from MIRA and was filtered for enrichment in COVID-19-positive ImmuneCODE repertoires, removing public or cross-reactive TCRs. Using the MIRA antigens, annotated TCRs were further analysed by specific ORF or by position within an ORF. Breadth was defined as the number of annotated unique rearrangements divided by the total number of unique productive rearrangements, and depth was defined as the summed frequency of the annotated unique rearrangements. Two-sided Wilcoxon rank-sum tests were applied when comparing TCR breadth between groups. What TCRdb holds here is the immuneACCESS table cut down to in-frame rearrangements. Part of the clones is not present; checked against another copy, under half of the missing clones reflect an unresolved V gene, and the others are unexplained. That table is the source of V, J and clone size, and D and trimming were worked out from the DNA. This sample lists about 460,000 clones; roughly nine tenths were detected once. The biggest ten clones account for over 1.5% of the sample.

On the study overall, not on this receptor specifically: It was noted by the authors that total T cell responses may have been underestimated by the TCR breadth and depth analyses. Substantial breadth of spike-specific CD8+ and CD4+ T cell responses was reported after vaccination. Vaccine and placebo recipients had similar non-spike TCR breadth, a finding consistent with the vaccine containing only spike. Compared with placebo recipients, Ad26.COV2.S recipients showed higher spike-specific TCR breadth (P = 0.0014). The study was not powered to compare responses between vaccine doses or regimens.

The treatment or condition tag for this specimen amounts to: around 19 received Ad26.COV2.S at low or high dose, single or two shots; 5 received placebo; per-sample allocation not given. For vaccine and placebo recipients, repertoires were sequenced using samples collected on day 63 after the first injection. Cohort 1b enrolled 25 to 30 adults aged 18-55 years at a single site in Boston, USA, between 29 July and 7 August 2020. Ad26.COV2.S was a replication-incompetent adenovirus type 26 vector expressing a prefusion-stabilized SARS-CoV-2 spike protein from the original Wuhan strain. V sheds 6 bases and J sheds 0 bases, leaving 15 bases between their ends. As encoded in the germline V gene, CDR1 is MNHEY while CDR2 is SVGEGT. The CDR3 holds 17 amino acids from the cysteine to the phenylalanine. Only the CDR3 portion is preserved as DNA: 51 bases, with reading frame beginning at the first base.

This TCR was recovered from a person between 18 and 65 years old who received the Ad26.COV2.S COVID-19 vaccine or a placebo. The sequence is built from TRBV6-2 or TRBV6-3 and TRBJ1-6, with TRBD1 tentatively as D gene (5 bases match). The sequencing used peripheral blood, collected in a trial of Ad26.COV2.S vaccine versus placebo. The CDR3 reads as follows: CASSRIAGSSYNSPLHF. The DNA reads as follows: TGTGCCAGCAGCCGGATTGCAGGGAGCTCCTATAATTCACCCCTCCACTTT.